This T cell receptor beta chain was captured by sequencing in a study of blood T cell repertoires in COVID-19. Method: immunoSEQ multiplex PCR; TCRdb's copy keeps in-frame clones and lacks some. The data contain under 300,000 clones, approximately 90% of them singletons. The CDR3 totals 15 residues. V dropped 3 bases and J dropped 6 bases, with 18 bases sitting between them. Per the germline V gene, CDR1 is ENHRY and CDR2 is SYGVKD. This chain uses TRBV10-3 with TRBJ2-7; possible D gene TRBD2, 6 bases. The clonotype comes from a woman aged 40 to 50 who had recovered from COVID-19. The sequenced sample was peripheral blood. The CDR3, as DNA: TGTGCCATCAGTGATGGCAGGAGGGGAACTACCGAGCAGTACTTC. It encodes CAISDGRRGTTEQYF.